One and the same sample provided the 30 T cell receptor beta chains below, sequenced in a study of breast tumors, draining lymph nodes, adjacent tissues (dated by TCRdb to the mid-2010s). The library was obtained by multiplex PCR. Sequenced using an Illumina HiSeq 2000. Through fastp at Q25 and MiXCR, TCRdb rebuilt clones from the public reads, retaining in-frame beta chains. Identical CDR3 proteins give one entry, which carries the most common genes and DNA. This sample comprises about 110,000 distinct CDR3 sequences, more than 25% of them detected only once. The top ten constitute approximately 5.4% of the sample. Lymph node samples came from the axillary draining lymph nodes of breast cancer patients. Material for sequencing was axillary lymph node tissue. All receptors come from a female donor with breast cancer. Some clones in this sample may be carry-over from other donors' samples.

The table lists this clonotype with many counts. DNA of the CDR3: TGCGCCAGCAGCTTGGCCGGGACAGGGAACTATGGCTACACCTTC. Translated, it gives CASSLAGTGNYGYTF. This sequence joins TRBV5-1 and TRBJ1-2; 9 positions match TRBD1. The CDR3 runs to 15 residues. Germline V lookup: CDR1 SGHRS, CDR2 YFSETQ. Trimming removed 0 bases from V and 2 bases from J; junction bases left unmatched: 2.

Remarks on this clonotype: Mismatch with germline at one junction end may stem from a read error. This chain connects TRBV7-3 to TRBJ1-1, with 9 bases identical to TRBD1. CDR1 SGHTA and CDR2 FQGTGA come from the germline V gene. CDR3 size: 14 residues. As DNA, the CDR3 is TGTGCCAGCAGCTACGGACAGGGGAACACTGAAGCTTGCTTT. Translated, it gives CASSYGQGNTEACF.

This clonotype was found many times. The chain carries TRBV6-7 and TRBJ1-3; D unresolved. TRBV6-7 is sorted into the ORF group, with uncertain function. V lost 4 bases and J lost 0, with 7 bases in between. This CDR3 is 14 amino acids long. The CDR3, as DNA: TGTGCCAGCAGTTCTCTGAGCTCTGGAAACACCATATATTTT. Amino acid sequence: CASSSLSSGNTIYF.

The sample holds a few counts of this clonotype. Possible read error: a much larger clone is one base away. The CDR3 is CSARASVSNPPQHF. The CDR3 nucleotides read TGCAGTGCTAGAGCCAGTGTAAGCAATCCGCCCCAGCATTTT. J is TRBJ1-5 and V is TRBV20-1, with unresolved D. This CDR3 has 14 amino acids. The V gene's germline CDR1 is DFQATT and CDR2 SNEGSKA (reference sequence).

This clonotype was counted ten times or more. Since a much larger clone is just one base distant, this may be a read error. The chain employs TRBV20-1 and TRBJ2-1, with D unresolved. There are 11 residues in the CDR3. Germline V gives CDR1 DFQATT, CDR2 SNEGSKA (reference sequence). DNA for the CDR3: TGCAGTGCGAACGTACACAATGAGCAGTCCTTC. It yields the protein CSANVHNEQSF.

The chain joins TRBV27 to TRBJ1-2, with no clear D. Germline loops: CDR1 MNHEY, CDR2 SMNVEV (reference sequence). The CDR3 contains 13 residues. V lost 5 bases, J lost 0 bases, and 7 bases lay in between. CDR3 sequence: CASSPLANYGYTF. DNA of the CDR3: TGTGCCAGCAGTCCCCTCGCTAACTATGGCTACACCTTC.

This chain links TRBV11-2 with TRBJ1-4, with 9 bases aligning to TRBD1. The CDR3 covers 14 residues. Germline CDR1 SGHAT, CDR2 FQNNGV. With 4 bases clipped from V and 7 bases from J, the junction kept 4 bases outside the gene matches. The DNA of the CDR3 is TGTGCCAGCAGCTCGACAGGGGGTTTTGAAAAACTGTTTTTT. Translating it yields CASSSTGGFEKLFF.

This clonotype was recorded at least ten times. The chain carries TRBV6-2 or TRBV6-3 and TRBJ2-5; D not certain. Trimming stripped 2 bases from V and 2 bases from J, with 6 bases between. The germline V gene has CDR1 MNHEY and CDR2 SVGEGT. The CDR3 is 13 amino acids. Here the CDR3 DNA reads TGTGCCAGCAGTTACCCCATTCAAGAGACCCAGTACTTC. Its protein is CASSYPIQETQYF.

As regards this clonotype: Germline is not matched at one junction end, which may reflect a read error. The chain is built from TRBV11-2 and TRBJ2-1; the match to TRBD2 covers 7 bases. The CDR3 spans 17 residues. Germline loops: CDR1 SGHAT, CDR2 FQNNGV. CDR3 loop: CASSLFAAGRTYDEQFF. Written as DNA, the CDR3 is TGTGCCAGCAGCTTATTTGCAGCGGGGAGGACCTACGATGAGCAGTTCTTC.

This clonotype was found many times. The V and J genes are TRBV2 and TRBJ2-7; D possibly corresponds to TRBD2 (5 bases). The V end lost 7 bases, the J end lost 2 bases, and 21 bases lay between the germline ends. CDR1 is SNHLY, CDR2 FYNNEI, per germline. The CDR3 runs 16 residues. CDR3 loop: CASNYPGSPETYEQYF. The CDR3 DNA is TGTGCCAGCAATTACCCGGGATCCCCAGAGACCTACGAGCAGTACTTC.

By its share, this clonotype is medium-sized. This chain uses TRBV12-3 or TRBV12-4 with TRBJ1-2; a possible D gene is TRBD1 (5 bases). The germline V and J ends were trimmed by 2 bases and 1 base, with 11 bases remaining between them. CDR3 length: 15 amino acids. CDR3 amino acids: CASSLFAGSNYGYTF. In DNA form, the CDR3 reads TGTGCCAGCAGTTTATTTGCAGGGAGTAACTATGGCTACACCTTC.

This clonotype was seen ten or more times. V and J are TRBV27 and TRBJ1-6; 7 bases match TRBD1. The V segment lost 5 bases and the J segment 7 bases; nucleotides outside the gene matches: 8. The length of the CDR3 is 15 residues. Per germline, CDR1 MNHEY and CDR2 SMNVEV (reference sequence). Written as DNA, the CDR3 is TGTGCCAGCAGTACCGCGGGGACAGTCAATTCACCCCTCCACTTT. Translation: CASSTAGTVNSPLHF.

At least ten counts were recorded for this clonotype. CDR3 sequence: CASSIDRDSLGYTF. The CDR3 DNA reads TGTGCCAGTAGTATAGACCGGGACAGCCTGGGCTACACCTTC. The gene calls are TRBV19 and TRBJ1-2; TRBD1 aligns across 7 bases. Per germline, CDR1 LNHDA and CDR2 SQIVND (reference sequence). Trimming took 0 bases from V and 8 from J; bases not matched to a gene: 6. This CDR3 has 14 residues.

Ten or more counts support this clonotype. The chain combines TRBV7-6 with TRBJ2-3, with a tentative D call TRBD1 (6 bases). The germline V gene encodes CDR1 SGHVS and CDR2 FNYEAQ. V shed 2 bases and J shed 6 bases, with 9 bases lying between them. CDR3 length: 13 amino acids. The CDR3 DNA is TGTGCCAGCAGCTTATCAGGACAGGATACGCAGTATTTT. Amino acids: CASSLSGQDTQYF.

This chain joins TRBV6-2 or TRBV6-3 and TRBJ2-7, with no clear D. Trimming pared 4 bases from V and 3 bases from J, leaving 10 bases between. The V gene's germline CDR1 is MNHEY and CDR2 SVGEGT. This CDR3 comprises 13 residues. DNA of the CDR3: TGTGCCAGCAGTTCGGAACCTTACTACGAGCAGTACTTC. It is translated as CASSSEPYYEQYF.

The CDR3 coding sequence is TGCGCCAGCAGCCAAGCGTCGGACAGCCTACAAGAGACCCAGTACTTC. Translated: CASSQASDSLQETQYF. J is TRBJ2-5 and V is TRBV5-1, with D tentatively TRBD1 (6 bases). Germline CDR1 reads SGHRS; CDR2 reads YFSETQ. The CDR3 contains 16 residues. Trimming cost V 4 bases and J 2 bases, with 18 bases left between them. The full variable domain, in which reference TRBV5-1 and TRBJ2-5 provide the parts outside the CDR3, is KAGVTQTPRYLIKTRGQQVTLSCSPISGHRSVSWYQQTPGQGLQFLFEYFSETQRNKGNFPGRFSGRQFSNSRSEMNVSTLELGDSALYLCASSQASDSLQETQYFGPGTRLLVL.

The rearrangement joins TRBV7-9 to TRBJ1-1; no firm D call. Germline V gene lookup returns CDR1 SEHNR and CDR2 FQNEAQ (reference sequence). Trimming cost V 1 base and J 4 bases, with 10 bases left between them. This CDR3 region has 14 residues. The DNA of the CDR3 is TGTGCCAGCAGCTTAGGACACATTGGCACTGAAGCTTTCTTT. This sequence encodes CASSLGHIGTEAFF.

This clonotype came up many times. V usage is TRBV19 and J usage is TRBJ2-1; D is unclear. The V gene lost 2 bases and the J gene lost 5 bases, with 4 bases spanning the gap. CDR1 and CDR2 (germline): LNHDA, SQIVND (reference sequence). The CDR3 consists of 12 residues. CDR3 in amino acids: CASSINHNEQFF. The CDR3 region has the DNA TGTGCCAGTAGTATAAACCACAATGAGCAGTTCTTC.

V usage is TRBV5-1 and J usage is TRBJ1-1; tentative D call: TRBD1 (6 bases). The CDR3 is made up of 16 amino acids. Trimming cost V 4 bases and J 11 bases, with 27 bases left between them. Germline loops: CDR1 SGHRS, CDR2 YFSETQ. The chain's CDR3 is CASSRAEGGVSGLAFF. As DNA, the CDR3 is TGCGCCAGCAGCCGTGCGGAGGGGGGAGTCTCAGGGTTGGCTTTCTTT.

The chain uses TRBV9 and TRBJ2-3; 9 bases match TRBD2. Trimming cost V 3 bases and J 6 bases; bases outside gene matches: 14. CDR1 is SGDLS, CDR2 YYNGEE, per germline. There are 17 residues in the CDR3. Here the CDR3 DNA reads TGTGCCAGCAGCGCCCCTCAAGGCGGGGGGGTTTTCGATACGCAGTATTTT. Amino acids: CASSAPQGGGVFDTQYF.

This clonotype was recorded at least ten times. The CDR3 region is CASSFWGTPTNYGYTF. CDR3 coding DNA: TGTGCCAGCAGCTTCTGGGGGACACCAACTAACTATGGCTACACCTTC. This chain connects TRBV7-2 to TRBJ1-2; a weak D match, TRBD1 (6 bases). CDR3 length: 16 residues. CDR1 and CDR2 (germline): SGHTA, FQGNSA. The V end lost 3 bases, the J end lost 0 bases, and 14 bases lay between the germline ends.

This chain uses TRBV7-9 with TRBJ1-6; TRBD1 might be the D (5 bases). V dropped 0 bases and J dropped 10 bases, with 7 bases sitting between them. CDR3 length equals 13 residues. Germline V gene data show CDR1 as SEHNR and CDR2 as FQNEAQ (reference sequence). The CDR3 sequence is CASSLARESPLHF. CDR3 sequence (DNA): TGTGCCAGCAGCTTAGCCAGGGAGTCACCCCTCCACTTT.

The CDR3 coding sequence is TGTGCCAGCAGCGACAGGGGAACCTACGAGCAGTACTTC. Its translation: CASSDRGTYEQYF. This sequence joins TRBV7-6 and TRBJ2-7, with TRBD1 matching 8 bases. In germline, CDR1 is SGHVS, CDR2 FNYEAQ. With V trimmed by 5 bases and J by 2 bases, 2 bases remained unmatched. This CDR3 is 13 amino acids long.

This clonotype was detected many times. The V call is TRBV7-3, the J call TRBJ1-5, with D unresolved. The V end was cut by 5 bases, the J end by 4 bases, with 9 bases between. The germline V gene encodes CDR1 SGHTA and CDR2 FQGTGA. The CDR3 runs 13 residues. The CDR3 spells CASSPSGNQPQHF. The DNA for the CDR3 is TGTGCCAGCAGCCCCTCCGGTAATCAGCCCCAGCATTTT.

The gene calls are TRBV29-1 and TRBJ2-4; a possible D gene is TRBD2 (6 bases). In germline, CDR1 is SQVTM, CDR2 ANQGSEA. V was pared by 0 bases and J by 6 bases, with 12 bases between. The CDR3 runs 14 residues. The CDR3 DNA sequence: TGCAGCGTTGAAGATCGGGCGGGACTAAACATTCAGTACTTC. Its protein is CSVEDRAGLNIQYF.

This clonotype was seen ten or more times. The genes are TRBV7-9 and TRBJ2-1, with 8 bases identical to TRBD1. There are 16 residues in the CDR3. The ends lost 1 base at V and 5 bases at J; junction bases unmatched: 7. The germline CDR1 and CDR2 sequences are SEHNR and FQNEAQ (reference sequence). CDR3 in DNA: TGTGCCAGCAGCTTAGTTTTTGGACAGGGAAACAATGAGCAGTTCTTC. This codes for CASSLVFGQGNNEQFF. Supplemented by reference TRBV7-9 and TRBJ2-1, the full variable domain reads DTGVSQNPRHKITKRGQNVTFRCDPISEHNRLYWYRQTLGQGPEFLTYFQNEAQLEKSRLLSDRFSAERPKGSFSTLEIQRTEQGDSAMYLCASSLVFGQGNNEQFFGPGTRLTVL.

Many counts were recorded for this clonotype. This chain joins TRBV6-1 and TRBJ1-2; D is possibly TRBD1 (5 bases). Germline V gives CDR1 MNHNS, CDR2 SASEGT. Trimming left V 5 bases short and J 3 bases short, with 16 bases between. This CDR3 has 15 residues. CDR3 region: CASSHAPGGYYGYTF. Written as DNA, the CDR3 is TGTGCCAGCAGTCACGCGCCCGGGGGGTACTATGGCTACACCTTC.

This clonotype appeared many times. This chain links TRBV12-3 or TRBV12-4 with TRBJ2-7; perhaps TRBD1 as D (6 bases). The CDR3 contains 14 residues. V dropped 5 bases and J dropped 6 bases, with 17 bases sitting between them. CDR3 in amino acids: CASSTRTVSAEQYF. CDR3 bases: TGTGCCAGCAGTACCCGGACAGTATCTGCCGAGCAGTACTTC.

Ten or more counts support this clonotype. In DNA form, the CDR3 reads TGTGCCAGCAGCACCAACAGGAATTCACCCCTCCACTTT. This encodes CASSTNRNSPLHF. V is TRBV12-3 or TRBV12-4 and J is TRBJ1-6; D is possibly TRBD1 (5 bases). The ends were cut back, 6 bases at V and 7 bases at J, with 10 bases in the middle. The CDR3 runs to 13 residues.

There are many counts of this clonotype. V and J are TRBV20-1 and TRBJ1-2; D gene unclear. Between the trimmed V and J ends, which lost 5 bases and 3 bases, there was a span of 7 bases. This CDR3 is 11 amino acids long. Germline assignment: CDR1 DFQATT and CDR2 SNEGSKA (reference sequence). As DNA, the CDR3 is TGCAGTGCTCCCGGGGACTATGGCTACACCTTC. Encoded protein: CSAPGDYGYTF.